This T cell receptor (beta chain) appears in the sequencing data of a study of control samples from healthy donors and cancer patients. The protocol was immunoSEQ multiplex PCR, while the TCRdb copy is restricted to in-frame clones and leaves out a portion. The table shows tens of thousands of clones, with around 90% occurring only once. The germline V and J ends were trimmed by 1 base and 5 bases, with 3 bases remaining between them. Germline CDR1 is LGHNT and CDR2 is FRNRAP. The CDR3 runs to 12 residues. The TCR was taken from a woman aged 60-75 years with head and neck cancer. The V call is TRBV12-5, the J call TRBJ1-5, with D uncertain. What was sequenced was PBMCs. CDR3 sequence reads: CASGLGDQPQHF. Here the CDR3 DNA reads TGTGCTAGTGGTTTGGGCGATCAGCCCCAGCATTTT.